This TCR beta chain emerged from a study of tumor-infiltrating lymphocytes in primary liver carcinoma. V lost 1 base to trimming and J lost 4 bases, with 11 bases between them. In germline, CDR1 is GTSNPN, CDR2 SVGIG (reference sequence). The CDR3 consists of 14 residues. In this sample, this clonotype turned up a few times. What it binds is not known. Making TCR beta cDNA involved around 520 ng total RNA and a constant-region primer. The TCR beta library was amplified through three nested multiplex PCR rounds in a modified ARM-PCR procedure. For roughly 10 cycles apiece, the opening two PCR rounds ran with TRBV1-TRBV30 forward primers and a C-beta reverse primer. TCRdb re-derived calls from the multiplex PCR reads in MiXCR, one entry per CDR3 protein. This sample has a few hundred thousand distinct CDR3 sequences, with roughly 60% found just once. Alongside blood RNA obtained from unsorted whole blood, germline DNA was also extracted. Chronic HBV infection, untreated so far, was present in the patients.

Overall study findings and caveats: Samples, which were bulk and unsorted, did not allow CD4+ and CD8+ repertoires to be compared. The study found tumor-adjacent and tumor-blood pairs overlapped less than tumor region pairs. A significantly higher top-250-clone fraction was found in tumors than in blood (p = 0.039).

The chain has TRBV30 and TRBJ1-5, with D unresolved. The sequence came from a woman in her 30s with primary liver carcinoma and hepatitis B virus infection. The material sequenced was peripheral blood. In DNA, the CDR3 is TGTGCCTGGAGTGGGGCAAGCGTAAATCAGCCCCAGCATTTT. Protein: CAWSGASVNQPQHF.